Shown below are 26 T cell receptor beta chains from a single sample sequenced in a study of technical replicates of blood from a handful of donors. Libraries were prepared by immunoSEQ multiplex PCR; TCRdb keeps only in-frame clonotypes and omits some of them. This sample has around 100,000 clones, with roughly 96% found just once. Sequenced sample: T cells isolated from PBMCs. The receptors here all came from a human donor in good health.

The V and J genes are TRBV6-6 and TRBJ1-4; D gene unclear. Trimming removed 0 bases at V and 5 bases at J, with 7 bases between. This CDR3 has 14 residues. CDR1 and CDR2 (germline): MNHNY, SVGAGI (reference sequence). Here the CDR3 reads CASSYSRGNEKLFF. Here the CDR3 DNA reads TGTGCCAGCAGTTACTCCCGGGGAAATGAAAAACTGTTTTTT.

This chain connects TRBV12-5 to TRBJ2-1; TRBD2 matches 9 bases. Germline CDR1 and CDR2: LGHNT and FRNRAP. V shed 4 bases, J shed 7 bases, and the junction held 8 bases outside the gene matches. This CDR3 is 15 amino acids long. CDR3 sequence: CASGSAGGFPNEQFF. The CDR3 nucleotides read TGTGCTAGTGGTTCAGCGGGAGGTTTCCCGAATGAGCAGTTCTTC.

The V call is TRBV28, the J call TRBJ2-1, with TRBD1 as a possible D gene (6 bases). The CDR3 length is 15 residues. Germline CDR1 reads MDHEN; CDR2 reads SYDVKM. Deletions cut 6 bases from V and 5 bases from J, with 17 bases between. CDR3 DNA sequence: TGTGCCAGCAGATCCACAGGGATTCAGGACAATGAGCAGTTCTTC. This encodes CASRSTGIQDNEQFF.

This rearrangement joins TRBV7-2 to TRBJ1-2; a weak D match, TRBD1 (5 bases). The V gene lost 1 base and the J gene lost 3 bases, with 15 bases spanning the gap. The CDR3 is made up of 16 amino acids. The germline gives CDR1 SGHTA, CDR2 FQGNSA. The CDR3 here is CASSLGFGGRHYGYTF. CDR3 bases: TGTGCCAGCAGCTTAGGTTTTGGGGGGAGACACTATGGCTACACCTTC.

The rearrangement joins TRBV27 to TRBJ1-5; 8 bases align to TRBD1. The CDR3 is 13 amino acids. V trimming: 6 bases; J trimming: 7 bases; junction bases outside the gene matches: 5. Germline-derived CDR1 and CDR2 are MNHEY and SMNVEV (reference sequence). The CDR3 reads CASRQGARQPQHF. The CDR3 bases are TGTGCCAGCAGGCAGGGGGCGCGCCAGCCCCAGCATTTT.

In its sample, this clone was seen once. V usage is TRBV15 and J usage is TRBJ2-2, with D maybe TRBD1 (6 bases). CDR1 LNHNV and CDR2 YYDKDF come from the germline V gene (reference sequence). This CDR3 comprises 15 residues. V lost 8 bases to trimming and J lost 0 bases, with 13 bases between them. The CDR3: CATRLTGPNTGELFF. The CDR3 nucleotides read TGTGCCACCCGACTAACAGGGCCGAACACCGGGGAGCTGTTTTTT.

The gene calls are TRBV10-3 and TRBJ2-3, with 8 bases fitting TRBD2. CDR3 size: 16 residues. Trimming at V came to 9 bases and at J to 0 bases, leaving 11 bases not matched to a gene. Per germline, CDR1 ENHRY and CDR2 SYGVKD. Written as DNA, the CDR3 is TGTGCCATTTCCACTAGGACTAGCTCCAGCACAGATACGCAGTATTTT. This encodes CAISTRTSSSTDTQYF.

The chain has TRBV4-2 and TRBJ2-5, with TRBD1 as a possible D gene (6 bases). Germline CDR1 and CDR2: LGHNA and YNFKEQ. There are 16 residues in the CDR3. Deletions cut 1 base from V and 0 bases from J, with 12 bases between. CDR3 region: CASSQVLQGYQETQYF. CDR3 DNA sequence: TGTGCCAGCAGCCAAGTATTACAGGGCTACCAAGAGACCCAGTACTTC.

J is TRBJ1-5 and V is TRBV19; 9 positions agree with TRBD1. This CDR3 has 16 amino acids. V lost 5 bases, J lost 8 bases, and 13 bases stayed unmatched. From germline, CDR1 is LNHDA and CDR2 SQIVND (reference sequence). The CDR3 DNA follows: TGTGCCAGTAGTGCGAAGACAGGGGGTTTATCCGAGCCCCAGCATTTT. Protein product: CASSAKTGGLSEPQHF.

In this sample, this clone turned up a few times. This rearrangement joins TRBV6-1 to TRBJ1-1; D uncertain. The germline V and J ends were trimmed by 9 bases and 11 bases, with 16 bases remaining between them. Germline lookup yields CDR1 MNHNS and CDR2 SASEGT. This CDR3 region has 11 residues. The CDR3 bases are TGTGCCAGTATACAGTCGGGGATTGCTTTCTTT. Translated: CASIQSGIAFF.

The CDR3 reads CSAAGYNEQFF. CDR3 DNA sequence: TGCAGTGCAGCCGGTTACAATGAGCAGTTCTTC. This chain links TRBV20-1 with TRBJ2-1; D is undetermined. The germline V gene encodes CDR1 DFQATT and CDR2 SNEGSKA (reference sequence). V was shortened by 6 bases and J by 4 bases, with 7 bases between the two germline ends. This CDR3 is built from 11 residues.

V and J are TRBV7-8 and TRBJ1-5; 7 nucleotides align to TRBD1. After removal of 8 bases from V and 8 bases from J, the junction contained 12 bases not matched to a gene. Germline V gene sequence: CDR1 SGHVS, CDR2 FQNEAQ. This CDR3 is 14 amino acids long. CDR3 sequence: CASAPAGGFEPQHF. DNA of the CDR3: TGTGCCAGCGCCCCAGCAGGGGGTTTCGAGCCCCAGCATTTT.

This chain joins TRBV27 and TRBJ2-7; TRBD2 is a possible D gene (6 bases). Per germline, CDR1 MNHEY and CDR2 SMNVEV (reference sequence). The CDR3 is 15 residues long. Trimming left V 5 bases short and J 6 bases short, with 20 bases between. CDR3 sequence reads: CASSIQGKGTFEQYF. The CDR3 DNA is TGTGCCAGCAGTATCCAGGGAAAGGGGACTTTCGAGCAGTACTTC.

This sequence joins TRBV4-1 and TRBJ1-1; D might be TRBD1 (6 bases). Looked up from germline, CDR1 is MGHRA and CDR2 is YSYEKL. The CDR3 consists of 15 residues. V dropped 5 bases and J dropped 4 bases, with 17 bases sitting between them. CDR3: CASSWVKGGGTEAFF. In DNA form, the CDR3 reads TGCGCCAGCAGCTGGGTTAAGGGGGGGGGCACTGAAGCTTTCTTT.

This clone appeared a single time. The rearrangement uses TRBV15 and TRBJ1-1, with a possible D match to TRBD1 (5 bases). The CDR3 loop spans 13 amino acids. The V gene lost 4 bases and the J gene lost 2 bases, with 8 bases spanning the gap. Germline V gives CDR1 LNHNV, CDR2 YYDKDF (reference sequence). CDR3 sequence: CATSKDTNTEAFF. CDR3 in DNA: TGTGCCACCAGCAAGGACACTAACACTGAAGCTTTCTTT.

In its sample, this clone was seen once. The chain couples TRBV30 to TRBJ1-1; D is ambiguous. The V and J ends lost 4 bases and 1 base respectively, with 4 bases between them. The CDR3 is 11 amino acids. The germline V gene has CDR1 GTSNPN and CDR2 SVGIG (reference sequence). CDR3 protein: CAWKQNTEAFF. The CDR3 bases are TGTGCCTGGAAACAGAACACTGAAGCTTTCTTT.

The chain links TRBV5-1 to TRBJ2-7, with 7 bases aligning to TRBD1. V shed 5 bases and J 2 bases; nucleotides not matched to a gene: 4. Germline CDR1 and CDR2: SGHRS and YFSETQ. The CDR3 contains 13 residues. The chain's CDR3 is CASSEGTAYEQYF. The CDR3 coding sequence is TGCGCCAGCAGTGAAGGGACAGCCTACGAGCAGTACTTC. The entire variable domain, with the rest obtained from reference TRBV5-1 and TRBJ2-7, is as follows: KAGVTQTPRYLIKTRGQQVTLSCSPISGHRSVSWYQQTPGQGLQFLFEYFSETQRNKGNFPGRFSGRQFSNSRSEMNVSTLELGDSALYLCASSEGTAYEQYFGPGTRLTVT.

This chain joins TRBV7-3 and TRBJ1-1; 7 positions agree with TRBD1. This CDR3 is built from 15 residues. V was pared by 4 bases and J by 5 bases, with 10 bases of the junction left unmatched. Per the germline V gene, CDR1 is SGHTA and CDR2 is FQGTGA. The CDR3: CASSSYRGEATEAFF. CDR3 DNA sequence: TGTGCCAGCAGCTCGTACAGGGGTGAAGCGACTGAAGCTTTCTTT.

The gene calls are TRBV7-2 and TRBJ2-3; 9 bases align to TRBD2. Germline V gene data show CDR1 as SGHTA and CDR2 as FQGNSA. Trimming cost V 2 bases and J 5 bases; bases outside gene matches: 8. The CDR3 runs to 16 residues. CDR3 amino acids: CASSLIFGGRGDTQYF. The CDR3 DNA is TGTGCCAGCAGCTTAATCTTCGGCGGGAGGGGAGATACGCAGTATTTT. Based on the CDR3 plus reference TRBV7-2 and TRBJ2-3, the full variable domain is GAGVSQSPSNKVTEKGKDVELRCDPISGHTALYWYRQSLGQGLEFLIYFQGNSAPDKSGLPSDRFSAERTGGSVSTLTIQRTQQEDSAVYLCASSLIFGGRGDTQYFGPGTRLTVL.

The chain couples TRBV2 to TRBJ1-1; TRBD1 might be the D (5 bases). Trimming removed 6 bases at V and 8 bases at J, with 13 bases between. Germline values: CDR1 SNHLY, CDR2 FYNNEI. The CDR3 length is 12 residues. The DNA of the CDR3 is TGTGCCAGCAGGGCAGGCCCAGGGGAAGCTTTCTTT. As protein: CASRAGPGEAFF.

V usage is TRBV11-2 and J usage is TRBJ2-1; perhaps TRBD2 as D (6 bases). The CDR3 has 15 residues. In germline, CDR1 is SGHAT, CDR2 FQNNGV. Trimming stripped 2 bases from V and 9 bases from J, with 17 bases between. The CDR3 DNA reads TGTGCCAGCAGCTTAACCACGGGAGTAATGGGTGAGCAGTTCTTC. Protein sequence: CASSLTTGVMGEQFF.

CDR3 sequence: CASSIVQGAHEQYF. The CDR3 nucleotides read TGTGCCAGTAGTATAGTCCAGGGGGCTCACGAGCAGTACTTC. This chain joins TRBV19 and TRBJ2-7, with TRBD1 matching over 8 bases. With V trimmed by 1 base and J by 5 bases, 4 bases remained unmatched. Germline V gene data show CDR1 as LNHDA and CDR2 as SQIVND (reference sequence). The CDR3 consists of 14 residues.

V usage is TRBV29-1 and J usage is TRBJ2-2, with D perhaps matching TRBD2 (7 bases). The CDR3 extends over 14 amino acids. Trimming removed 3 bases from V and 4 bases from J, with 12 bases in between. Germline values: CDR1 SQVTM, CDR2 ANQGSEA. For the CDR3, the DNA is TGCAGCGTTGACCGGGGGGCGGGCACCGGGGAGCTGTTTTTT. The encoded protein is CSVDRGAGTGELFF.

The chain employs TRBV4-2 and TRBJ2-1; tentatively, D is TRBD2 (6 bases). V gave up 6 bases and J gave up 8 bases, with 23 bases separating them. The CDR3 is 16 amino acids. Germline CDR1 and CDR2: LGHNA and YNFKEQ. The CDR3 region is CASSTPRDSGRYEQFF. In DNA form, the CDR3 reads TGTGCCAGCAGTACTCCCCGGGACTCCGGGCGGTATGAGCAGTTCTTC.

This chain uses TRBV5-1 with TRBJ2-1; 9 bases match TRBD2. J lost 3 bases, V lost 0 bases, and 4 bases had no gene match. The V gene's germline CDR1 is SGHRS and CDR2 YFSETQ. The length of the CDR3 is 16 residues. Written as DNA, the CDR3 is TGCGCCAGCAGCTTGGCTAGCGGGAACGACTACAATGAGCAGTTCTTC. Translation gives CASSLASGNDYNEQFF.

The chain joins TRBV10-3 to TRBJ2-1; 9 nucleotides match TRBD2. Looked up from germline, CDR1 is ENHRY and CDR2 is SYGVKD. V shed 4 bases and J 4 bases; nucleotides not matched to a gene: 14. This CDR3 is built from 18 residues. Here the CDR3 reads CAISGRSSGILKYNEQFF. The DNA of the CDR3 is TGTGCCATCAGTGGGAGGTCTAGCGGGATCCTCAAATACAATGAGCAGTTCTTC.